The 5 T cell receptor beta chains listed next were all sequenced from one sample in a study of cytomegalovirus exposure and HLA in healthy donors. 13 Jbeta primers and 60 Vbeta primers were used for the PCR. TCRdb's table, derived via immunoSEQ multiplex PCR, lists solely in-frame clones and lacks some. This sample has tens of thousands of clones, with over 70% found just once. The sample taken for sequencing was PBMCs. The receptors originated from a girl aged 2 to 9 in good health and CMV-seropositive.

The CDR3 region is CASSLTGGIYEQYF. Written as DNA, the CDR3 is TGTGCCAGCAGTTTGACTGGCGGGATTTACGAGCAGTACTTC. The chain employs TRBV28 and TRBJ2-7; weak D call: TRBD2 (6 bases). Per germline, CDR1 MDHEN and CDR2 SYDVKM. V was pared by 3 bases and J by 4 bases, with 13 bases between. This CDR3 comprises 14 residues.

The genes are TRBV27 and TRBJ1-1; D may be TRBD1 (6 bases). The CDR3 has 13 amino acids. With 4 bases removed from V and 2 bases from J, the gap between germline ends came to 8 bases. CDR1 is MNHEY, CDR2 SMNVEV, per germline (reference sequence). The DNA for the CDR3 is TGTGCCAGCAGTTCCGGGACAAACACTGAAGCTTTCTTT. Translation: CASSSGTNTEAFF.

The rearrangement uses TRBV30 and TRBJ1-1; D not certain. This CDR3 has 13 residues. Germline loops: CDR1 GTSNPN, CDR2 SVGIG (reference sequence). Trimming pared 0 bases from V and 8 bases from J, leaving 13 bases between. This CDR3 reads CAWSVGGSVEAFF. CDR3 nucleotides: TGTGCCTGGAGTGTGGGAGGGTCGGTCGAAGCTTTCTTT.

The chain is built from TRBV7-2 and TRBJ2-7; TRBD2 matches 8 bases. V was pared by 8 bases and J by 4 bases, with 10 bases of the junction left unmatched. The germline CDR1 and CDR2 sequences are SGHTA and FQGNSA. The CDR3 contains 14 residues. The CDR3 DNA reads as TGTGCCAGCCGAAACGGGGGGGGGCTTTACGAGCAGTACTTC. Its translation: CASRNGGGLYEQYF.

The CDR3, as DNA: TGCGCCAGCAGCCAAGATCGGACAGTTCCAGAGACCCAGTACTTC. Its protein is CASSQDRTVPETQYF. The gene calls are TRBV4-1 and TRBJ2-5; tentatively, D is TRBD1 (6 bases). The CDR3 is 15 amino acids. V lost 0 bases and J 4 bases, leaving 12 bases between the germline ends. Germline CDR1 MGHRA, CDR2 YSYEKL.